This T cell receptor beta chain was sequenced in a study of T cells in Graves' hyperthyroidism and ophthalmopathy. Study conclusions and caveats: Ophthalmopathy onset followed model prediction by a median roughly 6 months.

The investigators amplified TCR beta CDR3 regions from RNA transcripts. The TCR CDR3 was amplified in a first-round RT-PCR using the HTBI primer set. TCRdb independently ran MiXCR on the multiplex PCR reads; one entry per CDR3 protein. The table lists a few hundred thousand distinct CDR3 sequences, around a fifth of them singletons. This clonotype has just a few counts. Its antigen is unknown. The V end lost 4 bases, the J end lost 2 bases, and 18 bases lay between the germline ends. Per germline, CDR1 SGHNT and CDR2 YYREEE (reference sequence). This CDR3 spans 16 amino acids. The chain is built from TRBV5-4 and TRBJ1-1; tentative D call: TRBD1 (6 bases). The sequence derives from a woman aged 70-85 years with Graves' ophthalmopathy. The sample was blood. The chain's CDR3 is CASSPGRGGPNTEAFF. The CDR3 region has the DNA TGTGCCAGCAGCCCAGGAAGGGGGGGCCCTAACACTGAAGCTTTCTTT.